Listed below are T cell receptor beta chains from one sample, sequenced in a study of monozygotic twins with inflammatory bowel disease. TCRdb re-called the 5' RACE reads and shows each CDR3 protein once, DNA omitted. This sample contains 440,000 or so distinct CDR3 sequences. The sample taken for sequencing was blood. The receptors derive from a human donor with ulcerative colitis or Crohn's disease, or a healthy co-twin of an affected twin (not recorded which). The CDR3 runs from the conserved cysteine through the conserved F or W. Each record gives: V gene, J gene, CDR3 protein.

V: TRBV20-1
J: TRBJ2-1
CDR3: CSRLGRGQGEQFF

V: TRBV6-5
J: TRBJ1-1
CDR3: CASSYSLRGPEAFF

V: TRBV18
J: TRBJ2-3
CDR3: CASSPDRRYTDTQYF

V: TRBV10-3
J: TRBJ1-3
CDR3: CAARSDSSGNTIYF

V: TRBV30
J: TRBJ1-1
CDR3: CAWIMLGRGTEAFF

V: TRBV6-5
J: TRBJ2-7
CDR3: CASSSGGSFNEQYF

V: TRBV10-2
J: TRBJ1-1
CDR3: CASSVQLNTEAFF

V: TRBV5-1
J: TRBJ1-1
CDR3: CASSPGGGITEAFF

V: TRBV7-9
J: TRBJ1-2
CDR3: CASSRITDGYTF

V: TRBV20-1
J: TRBJ2-3
CDR3: CSAIRDLQTTDTQYF

V: TRBV30
J: TRBJ2-6
CDR3: CAWSAGTGANVLTF

V: TRBV9
J: TRBJ2-1
CDR3: CASSVAGQYSRKQFF

V: TRBV9
J: TRBJ2-5
CDR3: CASSVAPASAQETQYF

V: TRBV5-1
J: TRBJ2-2
CDR3: CASCPNTGELFF

V: TRBV9
J: TRBJ2-7
CDR3: CASSPGGTGYDEQYF

V: TRBV6-1
J: TRBJ2-1
CDR3: CASSEAGGTGELF

V: TRBV2
J: TRBJ2-3
CDR3: CASSALPMTPGEIGQYF

V: TRBV5-1
J: TRBJ2-2
CDR3: CASSFWTSGGSHTGELFF

V: TRBV5-1
J: TRBJ2-1
CDR3: CASRSTPGSYNEQFF

V: TRBV20-1
J: TRBJ1-2
CDR3: CRNTILGQRDYGYTF

V: TRBV19
J: TRBJ2-1
CDR3: CASSIHTLLAGAFNEQFF

V: TRBV12-3/TRBV12-4
J: TRBJ1-3
CDR3: CASSPTGGRGNTIYF

V: TRBV4-3
J: TRBJ1-1
CDR3: CASGEDRNTEAFF

V: TRBV5-1
J: TRBJ1-4
CDR3: CASSIRHPNEKLFF

V: TRBV4-3
J: TRBJ2-7
CDR3: CASSQELGEVYEQYF

V: TRBV29-1
J: TRBJ1-2
CDR3: CSVGDGGATYGYTF

V: TRBV10-3
J: TRBJ2-3
CDR3: CAISEGAGPDTQYF

V: TRBV4-3
J: TRBJ2-5
CDR3: CASSQDVGSGRAGETQYF

V: TRBV27
J: TRBJ1-2
CDR3: CAAAPKARTYGYTF